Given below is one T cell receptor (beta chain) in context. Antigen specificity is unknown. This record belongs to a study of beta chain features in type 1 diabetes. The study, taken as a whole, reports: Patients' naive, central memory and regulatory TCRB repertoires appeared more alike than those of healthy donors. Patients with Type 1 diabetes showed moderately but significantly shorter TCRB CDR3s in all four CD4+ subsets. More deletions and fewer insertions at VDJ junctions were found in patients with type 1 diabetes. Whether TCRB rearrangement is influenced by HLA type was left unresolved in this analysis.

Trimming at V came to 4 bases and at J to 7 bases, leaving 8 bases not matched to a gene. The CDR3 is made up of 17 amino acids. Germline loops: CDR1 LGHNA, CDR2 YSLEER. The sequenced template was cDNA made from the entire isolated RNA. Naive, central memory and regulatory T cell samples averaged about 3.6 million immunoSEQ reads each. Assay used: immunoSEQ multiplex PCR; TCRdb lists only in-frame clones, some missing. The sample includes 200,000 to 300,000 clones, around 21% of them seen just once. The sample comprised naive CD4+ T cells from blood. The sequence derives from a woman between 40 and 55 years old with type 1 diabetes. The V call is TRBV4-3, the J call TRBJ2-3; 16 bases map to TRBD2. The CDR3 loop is CASSPAGTSGGANTQYF. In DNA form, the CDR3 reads TGCGCCAGCAGCCCGGCGGGGACTAGCGGGGGGGCGAATACGCAGTATTTT.